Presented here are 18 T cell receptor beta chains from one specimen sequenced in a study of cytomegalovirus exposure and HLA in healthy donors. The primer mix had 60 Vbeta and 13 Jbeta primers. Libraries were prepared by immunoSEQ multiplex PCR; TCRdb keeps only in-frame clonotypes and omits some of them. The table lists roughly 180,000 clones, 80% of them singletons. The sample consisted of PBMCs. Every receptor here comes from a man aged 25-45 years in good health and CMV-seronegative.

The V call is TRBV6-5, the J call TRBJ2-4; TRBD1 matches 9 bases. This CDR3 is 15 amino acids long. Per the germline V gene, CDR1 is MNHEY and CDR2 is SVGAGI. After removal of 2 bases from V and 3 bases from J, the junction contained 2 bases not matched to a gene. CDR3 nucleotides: TGTGCCAGCAGTTACCGGGGACAGGGCAAAAACATTCAGTACTTC. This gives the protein CASSYRGQGKNIQYF.

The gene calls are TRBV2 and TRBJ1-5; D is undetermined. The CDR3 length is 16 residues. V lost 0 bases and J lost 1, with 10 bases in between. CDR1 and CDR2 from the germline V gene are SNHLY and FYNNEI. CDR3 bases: TGTGCCAGCAGTGAAGCGCATCGAGTGAGCAATCAGCCCCAGCATTTT. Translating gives CASSEAHRVSNQPQHF.

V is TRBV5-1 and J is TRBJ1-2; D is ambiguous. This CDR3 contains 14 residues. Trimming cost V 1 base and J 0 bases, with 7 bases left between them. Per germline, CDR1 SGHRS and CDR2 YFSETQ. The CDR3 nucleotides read TGCGCCAGCAGCTTGACAGAAACTAACTATGGCTACACCTTC. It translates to CASSLTETNYGYTF.

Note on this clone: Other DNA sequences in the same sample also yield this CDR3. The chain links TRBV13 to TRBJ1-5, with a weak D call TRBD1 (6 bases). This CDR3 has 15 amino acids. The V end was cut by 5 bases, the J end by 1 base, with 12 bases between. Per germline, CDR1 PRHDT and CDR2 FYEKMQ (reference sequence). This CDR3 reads CASSKRGSSNQPQHF. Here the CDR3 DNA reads TGTGCCAGCAGCAAAAGGGGGTCCAGCAATCAGCCCCAGCATTTT.

CDR3 sequence (DNA): TGTGCCAGCAGTGAATTCTGGGCCCCGAGCTCCTACGAGCAGTACTTC. Translating gives CASSEFWAPSSYEQYF. The chain carries TRBV6-1 and TRBJ2-7, with unresolved D. The germline V and J ends were trimmed by 2 bases and 0 bases, with 14 bases remaining between them. Germline-derived CDR1 and CDR2 are MNHNS and SASEGT. This CDR3 comprises 16 residues.

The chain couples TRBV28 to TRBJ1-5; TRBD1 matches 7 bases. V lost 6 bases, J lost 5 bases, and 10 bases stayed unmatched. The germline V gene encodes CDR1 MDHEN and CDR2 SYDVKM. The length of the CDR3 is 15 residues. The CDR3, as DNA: TGTGCCAGCAGCCCCACAGGGGCTCTGGATCAGCCCCAGCATTTT. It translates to CASSPTGALDQPQHF.

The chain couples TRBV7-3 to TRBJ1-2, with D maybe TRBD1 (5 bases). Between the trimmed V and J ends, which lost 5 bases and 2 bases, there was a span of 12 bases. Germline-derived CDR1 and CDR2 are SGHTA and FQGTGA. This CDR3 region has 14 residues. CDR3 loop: CASSPRGGNYGYTF. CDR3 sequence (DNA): TGTGCCAGCAGCCCCCGGGGGGGGAACTATGGCTACACCTTC.

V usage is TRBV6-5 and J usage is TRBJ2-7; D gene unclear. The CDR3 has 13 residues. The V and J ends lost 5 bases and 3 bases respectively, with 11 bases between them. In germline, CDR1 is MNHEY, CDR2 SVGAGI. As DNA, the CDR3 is TGTGCCAGCAGTGATGGGCCCCACTACGAGCAGTACTTC. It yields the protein CASSDGPHYEQYF.

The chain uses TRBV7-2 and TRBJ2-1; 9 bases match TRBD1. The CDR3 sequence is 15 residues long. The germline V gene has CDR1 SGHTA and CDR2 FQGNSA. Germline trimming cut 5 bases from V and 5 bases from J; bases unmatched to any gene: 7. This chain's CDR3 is CASSPGTGLHNEQFF. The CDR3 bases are TGTGCCAGCAGCCCCGGGACAGGGCTCCACAATGAGCAGTTCTTC. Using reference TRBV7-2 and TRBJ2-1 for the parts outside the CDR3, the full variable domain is GAGVSQSPSNKVTEKGKDVELRCDPISGHTALYWYRQSLGQGLEFLIYFQGNSAPDKSGLPSDRFSAERTGGSVSTLTIQRTQQEDSAVYLCASSPGTGLHNEQFFGPGTRLTVL.

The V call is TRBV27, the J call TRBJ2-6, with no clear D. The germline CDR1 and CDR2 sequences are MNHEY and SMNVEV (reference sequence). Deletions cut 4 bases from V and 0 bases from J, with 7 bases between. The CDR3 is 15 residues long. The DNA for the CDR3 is TGTGCCAGCAGTTCATCCGTCTCTGGGGCCAACGTCCTGACTTTC. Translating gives CASSSSVSGANVLTF.

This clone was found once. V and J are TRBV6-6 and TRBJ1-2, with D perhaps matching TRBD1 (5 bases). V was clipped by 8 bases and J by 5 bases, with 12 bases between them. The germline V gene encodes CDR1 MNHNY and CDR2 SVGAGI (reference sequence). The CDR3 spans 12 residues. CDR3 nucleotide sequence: TGTGCCAGCGGCAGGGTACTTTATGGCTACACCTTC. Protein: CASGRVLYGYTF.

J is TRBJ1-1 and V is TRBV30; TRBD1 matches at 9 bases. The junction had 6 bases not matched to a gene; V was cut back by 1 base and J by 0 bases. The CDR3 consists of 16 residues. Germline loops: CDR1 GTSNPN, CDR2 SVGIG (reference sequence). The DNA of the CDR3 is TGTGCCTGGAGTGGATCACAGGGGGCAATGAACACTGAAGCTTTCTTT. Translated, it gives CAWSGSQGAMNTEAFF.

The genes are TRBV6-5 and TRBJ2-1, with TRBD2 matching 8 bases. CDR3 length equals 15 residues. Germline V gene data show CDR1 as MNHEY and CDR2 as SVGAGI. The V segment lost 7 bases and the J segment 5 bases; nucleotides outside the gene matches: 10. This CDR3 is CASTTTLTSDNEQFF. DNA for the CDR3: TGTGCCAGCACTACTACGTTGACTAGCGACAATGAGCAGTTCTTC.

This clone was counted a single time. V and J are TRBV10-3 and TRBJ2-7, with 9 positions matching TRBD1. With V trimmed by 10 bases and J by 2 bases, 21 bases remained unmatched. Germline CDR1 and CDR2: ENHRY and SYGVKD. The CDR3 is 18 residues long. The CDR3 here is CATLSGTGKGASTYEQYF. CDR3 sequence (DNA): TGTGCCACTCTTTCCGGGACAGGGAAAGGAGCAAGCACCTACGAGCAGTACTTC.

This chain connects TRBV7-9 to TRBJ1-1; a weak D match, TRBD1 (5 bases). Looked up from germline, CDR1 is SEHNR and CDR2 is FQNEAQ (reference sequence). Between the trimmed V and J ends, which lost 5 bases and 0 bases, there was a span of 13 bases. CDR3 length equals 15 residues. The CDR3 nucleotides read TGTGCCAGCAGCCTACAACAGGATTTGAACACTGAAGCTTTCTTT. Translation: CASSLQQDLNTEAFF.

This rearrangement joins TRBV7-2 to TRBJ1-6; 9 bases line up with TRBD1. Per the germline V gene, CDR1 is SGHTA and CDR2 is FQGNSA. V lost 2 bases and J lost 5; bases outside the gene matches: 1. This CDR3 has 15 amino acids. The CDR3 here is CASSLWDRDNSPLHF. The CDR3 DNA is TGTGCCAGCAGCTTATGGGACAGGGATAATTCACCCCTCCACTTT.

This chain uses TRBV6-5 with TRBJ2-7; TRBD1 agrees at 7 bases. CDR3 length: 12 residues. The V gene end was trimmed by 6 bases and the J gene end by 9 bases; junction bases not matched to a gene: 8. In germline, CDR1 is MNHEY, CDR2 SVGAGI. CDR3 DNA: TGTGCCAGCAGCCGTACAGGGGTCGGGCAGTACTTC. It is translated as CASSRTGVGQYF.

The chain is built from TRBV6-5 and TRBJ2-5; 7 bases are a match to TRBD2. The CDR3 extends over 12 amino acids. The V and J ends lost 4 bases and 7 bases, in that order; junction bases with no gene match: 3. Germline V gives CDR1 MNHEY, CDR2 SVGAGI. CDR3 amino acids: CASSFGEGTQYF. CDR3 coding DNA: TGTGCCAGCAGTTTTGGGGAGGGGACCCAGTACTTC.